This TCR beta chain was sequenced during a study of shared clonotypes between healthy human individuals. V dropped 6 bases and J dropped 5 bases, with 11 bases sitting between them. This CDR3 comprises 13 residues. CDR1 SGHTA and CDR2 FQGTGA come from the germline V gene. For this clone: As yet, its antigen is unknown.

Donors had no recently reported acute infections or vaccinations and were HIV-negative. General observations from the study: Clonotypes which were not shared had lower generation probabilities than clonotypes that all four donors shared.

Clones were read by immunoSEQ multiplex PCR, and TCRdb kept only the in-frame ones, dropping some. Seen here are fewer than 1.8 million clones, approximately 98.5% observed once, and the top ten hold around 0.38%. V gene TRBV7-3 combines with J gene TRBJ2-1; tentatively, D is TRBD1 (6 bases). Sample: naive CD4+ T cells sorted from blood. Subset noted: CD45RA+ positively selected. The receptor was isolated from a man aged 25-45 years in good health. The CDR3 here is CASRGQGHNEQFF. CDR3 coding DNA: TGTGCCAGCAGAGGCCAGGGGCACAATGAGCAGTTCTTC.